The 13 T cell receptor beta chains below were found in one sample sequenced in a study of blood T cell repertoires in COVID-19. TCRdb's table, derived via immunoSEQ multiplex PCR, lists solely in-frame clones and lacks some. The sample comprises around 450,000 clones, less than 95% of which are singletons, and under 0.7% rests with the top ten. The specimen sequenced was PBMCs or T cells enriched from blood (not recorded which). These TCRs come from a young man who had recovered from COVID-19.

This clone showed up just once. The chain joins TRBV7-3 to TRBJ1-4; 7 positions agree with TRBD1. Germline trimming cut 2 bases from V and 8 bases from J; bases unmatched to any gene: 14. CDR1 and CDR2 from the germline V gene are SGHTA and FQGTGA. This CDR3 contains 17 residues. The CDR3 spells CASSLLGRGGRGEKLFF. DNA of the CDR3: TGTGCCAGCAGCTTACTAGGACGAGGGGGCCGGGGCGAAAAACTGTTTTTT.

This chain links TRBV2 with TRBJ2-3; possibly TRBD1 for D (5 bases). CDR1 is SNHLY and CDR2 is FYNNEI in the germline V gene. The ends were cut back, 4 bases at V and 1 base at J, with 9 bases in the middle. The CDR3 totals 14 residues. The CDR3 loop is CASSADTRTDTQYF. In DNA form, the CDR3 reads TGTGCCAGCAGTGCGGACACCCGCACAGATACGCAGTATTTT.

Details on this clone: Germline is not matched at one junction end, which may reflect a read error. CDR3 amino acids: CASGRMKTEAFF. In DNA form, the CDR3 reads TGTGCCAGTGGGAGAATGAAGACTGAAGCTTTCTTT. The chain combines TRBV27 with TRBJ1-1; D not resolved. This CDR3 contains 12 residues. Germline V lookup: CDR1 MNHEY, CDR2 SMNVEV (reference sequence).

The rearrangement uses TRBV4-1 and TRBJ2-4, with D tentatively TRBD1 (6 bases). V gave up 0 bases and J gave up 0 bases, with 12 bases separating them. The CDR3 runs 17 residues. In germline, CDR1 is MGHRA, CDR2 YSYEKL. The CDR3 DNA reads as TGCGCCAGCAGCCAAGAGGGGGCAGTCGGAGCCAAAAACATTCAGTACTTC. Protein sequence: CASSQEGAVGAKNIQYF.

This clone was counted a few times. The CDR3 DNA is TGTGCCAGCAGCCACCCCATGGGAGAGTGGCAAGAGACCCAGTACTTC. Its translation: CASSHPMGEWQETQYF. The V gene is TRBV7-9, the J gene TRBJ2-5, with D possibly matching TRBD2 (5 bases). Trimming cost V 5 bases and J 2 bases, with 18 bases left between them. CDR3 length: 16 residues. Germline loops: CDR1 SEHNR, CDR2 FQNEAQ (reference sequence).

V gene TRBV27 combines with J gene TRBJ1-1; D is ambiguous. The CDR3 is made up of 14 amino acids. Germline V gene lookup returns CDR1 MNHEY and CDR2 SMNVEV (reference sequence). V was trimmed by 8 bases and J by 4 bases, leaving 17 bases between them. CDR3 bases: TGTGCCAGCGGAGGGAGGGAGGGCGGCACTGAAGCTTTCTTT. This codes for CASGGREGGTEAFF.

The chain links TRBV9 to TRBJ2-3; 10 nucleotides align to TRBD2. The trim removed 4 bases at V and 7 bases at J, leaving 9 bases unmatched. There are 15 residues in the CDR3. CDR1 SGDLS and CDR2 YYNGEE come from the germline V gene. CDR3 bases: TGTGCCAGCAGCTTTCAAGCGGGAGGGTCATATACGCAGTATTTT. It codes for CASSFQAGGSYTQYF.

The J gene is TRBJ1-2, the V gene TRBV3-1 (or the pseudogene TRBV3-2); D may be TRBD1 (6 bases). Trimming stripped 1 base from V and 8 bases from J, with 11 bases between. The germline gives CDR1 LGHDT, CDR2 YNNKEL (reference sequence). CDR3 size: 13 residues. The CDR3 DNA sequence: TGTGCCAGCAGCCAAGGCCAGGGGTTGGGCTACACCTTC. Translation gives CASSQGQGLGYTF.

The V call is TRBV19, the J call TRBJ2-7; 9 nucleotides agree with TRBD1. This CDR3 has 14 residues. With 3 bases clipped from V and 1 base from J, the junction kept 1 base outside the gene matches. Looked up from germline, CDR1 is LNHDA and CDR2 is SQIVND (reference sequence). CDR3: CASSMDRGSYEQYF. DNA for the CDR3: TGTGCCAGTAGTATGGACAGGGGATCCTACGAGCAGTACTTC. The full variable domain, rest sourced from reference TRBV19 and TRBJ2-7, is DGGITQSPKYLFRKEGQNVTLSCEQNLNHDAMYWYRQDPGQGLRLIYYSQIVNDFQKGDIAEGYSVSREKKESFPLTVTSAQKNPTAFYLCASSMDRGSYEQYFGPGTRLTVT.

This rearrangement joins TRBV28 to TRBJ1-2, with 9 bases aligning to TRBD1. V was clipped by 2 bases and J by 12 bases; unmatched bases: 13. From germline, CDR1 is MDHEN and CDR2 SYDVKM. This CDR3 has 15 residues. The CDR3 nucleotides are TGTGCCAGCAGTTTAAGGAGCCGGGACAGGGTAAAGGACACCTTC. Protein sequence: CASSLRSRDRVKDTF.

V usage is TRBV3-1 (or the pseudogene TRBV3-2) and J usage is TRBJ2-4; 8 nucleotides line up with TRBD2. The CDR3 spans 18 residues. Germline loops: CDR1 LGHDT, CDR2 YNNKEL (reference sequence). V shed 0 bases and J 3 bases; nucleotides not matched to a gene: 10. CDR3 in DNA: TGTGCCAGCAGCCAAGACGGGACGGGAGGGTACGGCAAAAACATTCAGTACTTC. Protein product: CASSQDGTGGYGKNIQYF.

The rearrangement joins TRBV9 to TRBJ2-2; 9 bases fit TRBD2. This CDR3 spans 16 amino acids. The V gene's germline CDR1 is SGDLS and CDR2 YYNGEE. V dropped 4 bases and J dropped 4; count of bases not matched to a gene: 8. CDR3 bases: TGTGCCAGCAGCCCCTTAGCGGGGGAGACCACCGGGGAGCTGTTTTTT. It is translated as CASSPLAGETTGELFF.

Note on this clone: This sample also contains other DNA sequences that code for the same CDR3. The J gene is TRBJ1-2, the V gene TRBV3-1 (or the pseudogene TRBV3-2); 10 bases match TRBD1. The germline V gene has CDR1 LGHDT and CDR2 YNNKEL (reference sequence). This CDR3 is built from 14 residues. V shed 4 bases and J 2 bases; nucleotides not matched to a gene: 1. CDR3 sequence (DNA): TGTGCCAGCAGCCGGACAGGGGGAAACTATGGCTACACCTTC. This translates into CASSRTGGNYGYTF.